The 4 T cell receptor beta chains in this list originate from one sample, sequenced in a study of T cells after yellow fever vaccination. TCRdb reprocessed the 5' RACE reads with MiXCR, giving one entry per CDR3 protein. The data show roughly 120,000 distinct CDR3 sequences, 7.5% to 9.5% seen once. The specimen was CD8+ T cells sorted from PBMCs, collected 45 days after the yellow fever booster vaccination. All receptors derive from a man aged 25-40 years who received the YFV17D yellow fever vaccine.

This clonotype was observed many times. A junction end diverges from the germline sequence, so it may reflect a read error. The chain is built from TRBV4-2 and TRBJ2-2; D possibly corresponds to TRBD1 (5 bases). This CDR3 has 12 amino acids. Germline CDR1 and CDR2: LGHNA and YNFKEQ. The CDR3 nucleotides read TGCGCCAGCAGCCAGGGAACCGGGGAGCTGTTTTTT. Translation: CASSQGTGELFF.

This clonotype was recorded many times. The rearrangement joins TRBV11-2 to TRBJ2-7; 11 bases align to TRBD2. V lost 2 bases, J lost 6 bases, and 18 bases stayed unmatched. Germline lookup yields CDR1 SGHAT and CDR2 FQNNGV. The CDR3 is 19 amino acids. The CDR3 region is CASSLYPYPLAGGPVEQYF. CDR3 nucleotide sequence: TGTGCCAGCAGCTTATACCCTTATCCATTAGCGGGAGGGCCGGTCGAGCAGTACTTC.

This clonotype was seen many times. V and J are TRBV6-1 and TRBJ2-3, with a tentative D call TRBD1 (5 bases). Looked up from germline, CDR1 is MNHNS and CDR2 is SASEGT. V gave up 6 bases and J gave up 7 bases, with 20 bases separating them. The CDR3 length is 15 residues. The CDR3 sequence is CASSPLETGKHTQYF. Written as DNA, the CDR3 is TGTGCCAGCAGCCCCCTAGAAACAGGAAAGCATACGCAGTATTTT.

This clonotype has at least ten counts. CDR3 in amino acids: CASSLGFLREASEQFF. The CDR3 DNA sequence: TGTGCCAGCAGTTTAGGGTTTTTGCGGGAGGCTAGTGAGCAGTTCTTC. The chain uses TRBV27 and TRBJ2-1; 8 bases match TRBD2. The CDR3 is 16 residues long. Germline V gives CDR1 MNHEY, CDR2 SMNVEV (reference sequence). The V and J ends lost 2 bases and 9 bases, in that order; junction bases with no gene match: 12.